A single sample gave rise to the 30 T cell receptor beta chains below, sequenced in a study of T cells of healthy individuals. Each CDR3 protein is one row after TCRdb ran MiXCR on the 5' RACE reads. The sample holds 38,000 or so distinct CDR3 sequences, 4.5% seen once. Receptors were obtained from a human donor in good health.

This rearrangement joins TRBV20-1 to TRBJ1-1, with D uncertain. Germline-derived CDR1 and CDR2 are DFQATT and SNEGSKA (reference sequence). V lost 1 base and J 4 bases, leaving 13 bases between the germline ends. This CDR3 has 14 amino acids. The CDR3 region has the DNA TGCAGTGCTAGAGTTGGAGGGCGCGGCACTGAAGCTTTCTTT. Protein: CSARVGGRGTEAFF.

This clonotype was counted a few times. CDR3 in amino acids: CASSVRDRLSEQFF. CDR3 in DNA: TGTGCCAGCAGTGTCCGGGACAGGCTAAGTGAGCAGTTCTTC. This chain links TRBV6-1 with TRBJ2-1; 8 bases align to TRBD1. The CDR3 is 14 amino acids. Looked up from germline, CDR1 is MNHNS and CDR2 is SASEGT. J lost 9 bases, V lost 4 bases, and 8 bases had no gene match.

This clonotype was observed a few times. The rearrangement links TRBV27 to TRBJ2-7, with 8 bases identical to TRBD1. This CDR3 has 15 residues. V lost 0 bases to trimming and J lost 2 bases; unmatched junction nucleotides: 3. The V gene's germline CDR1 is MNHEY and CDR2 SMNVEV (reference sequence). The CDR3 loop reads CASSLSTGGTYEQYF. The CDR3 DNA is TGTGCCAGCAGTTTATCAACAGGGGGGACCTACGAGCAGTACTTC.

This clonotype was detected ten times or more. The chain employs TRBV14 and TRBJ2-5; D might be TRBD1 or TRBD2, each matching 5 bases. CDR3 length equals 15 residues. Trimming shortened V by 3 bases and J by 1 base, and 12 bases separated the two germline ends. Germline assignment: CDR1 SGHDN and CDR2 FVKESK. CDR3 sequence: CASSQLSGTQETQYF. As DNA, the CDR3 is TGTGCCAGCAGCCAGCTCTCCGGGACCCAAGAGACCCAGTACTTC. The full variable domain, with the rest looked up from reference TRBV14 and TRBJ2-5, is EAGVTQFPSHSVIEKGQTVTLRCDPISGHDNLYWYRRVMGKEIKFLLHFVKESKQDESGMPNNRFLAERTGGTYSTLKVQPAELEDSGVYFCASSQLSGTQETQYFGPGTRLLVL.

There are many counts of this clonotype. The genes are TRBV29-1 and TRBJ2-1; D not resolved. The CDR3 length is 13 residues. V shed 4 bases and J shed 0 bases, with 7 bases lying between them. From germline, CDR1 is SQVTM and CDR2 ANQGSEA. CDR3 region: CSVAGNSYNEQFF. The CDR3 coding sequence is TGCAGCGTTGCTGGGAACTCCTACAATGAGCAGTTCTTC.

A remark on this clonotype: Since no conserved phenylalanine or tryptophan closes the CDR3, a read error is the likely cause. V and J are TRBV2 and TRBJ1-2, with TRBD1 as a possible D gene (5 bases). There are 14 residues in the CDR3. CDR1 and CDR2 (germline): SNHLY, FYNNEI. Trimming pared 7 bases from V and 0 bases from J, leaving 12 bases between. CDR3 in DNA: TGTGCCAGCACCGTGGGGGGTACTAACTATGGCTACACCTCC. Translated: CASTVGGTNYGYTS.

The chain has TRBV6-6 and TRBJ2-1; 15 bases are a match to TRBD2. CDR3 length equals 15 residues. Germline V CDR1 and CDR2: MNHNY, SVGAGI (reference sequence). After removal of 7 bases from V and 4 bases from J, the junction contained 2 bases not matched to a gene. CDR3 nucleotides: TGTGCCAGCACCGGGACTAGCGGGAGGTACAATGAGCAGTTCTTC. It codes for CASTGTSGRYNEQFF.

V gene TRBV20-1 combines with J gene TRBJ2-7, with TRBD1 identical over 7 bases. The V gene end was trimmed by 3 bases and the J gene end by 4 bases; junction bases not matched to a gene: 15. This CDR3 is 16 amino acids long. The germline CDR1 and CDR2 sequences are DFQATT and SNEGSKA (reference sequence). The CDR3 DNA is TGCAGTGCTAGTCTCCCGGGACAGCGGTTGGGATACGAGCAGTACTTC. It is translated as CSASLPGQRLGYEQYF.

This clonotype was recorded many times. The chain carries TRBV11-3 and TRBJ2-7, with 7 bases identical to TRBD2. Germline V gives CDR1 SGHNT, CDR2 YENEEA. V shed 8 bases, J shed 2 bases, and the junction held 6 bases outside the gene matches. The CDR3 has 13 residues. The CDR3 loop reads CASRGGLTYEQYF. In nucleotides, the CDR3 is TGTGCCAGCCGGGGAGGGCTGACCTACGAGCAGTACTTC.

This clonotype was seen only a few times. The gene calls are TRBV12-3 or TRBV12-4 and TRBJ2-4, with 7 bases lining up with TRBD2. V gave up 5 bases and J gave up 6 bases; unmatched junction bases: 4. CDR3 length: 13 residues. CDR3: CASSPTGGNIQYF. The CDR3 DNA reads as TGTGCCAGCAGTCCTACGGGAGGAAACATTCAGTACTTC.

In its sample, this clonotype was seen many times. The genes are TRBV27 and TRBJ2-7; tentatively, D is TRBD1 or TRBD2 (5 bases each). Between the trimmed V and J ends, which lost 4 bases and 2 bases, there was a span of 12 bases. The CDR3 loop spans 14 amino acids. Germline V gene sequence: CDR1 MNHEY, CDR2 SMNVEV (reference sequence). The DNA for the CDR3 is TGTGCCAGCAGTTCAACGGGACGTGCCTACGAGCAGTACTTC. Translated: CASSSTGRAYEQYF.

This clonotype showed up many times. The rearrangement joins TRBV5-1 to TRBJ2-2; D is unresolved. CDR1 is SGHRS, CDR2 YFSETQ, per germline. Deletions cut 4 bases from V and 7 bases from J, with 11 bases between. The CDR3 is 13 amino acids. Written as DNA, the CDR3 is TGCGCCAGCAGCCCTATAGCCGGCGGGGAGCTGTTTTTT. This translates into CASSPIAGGELFF.

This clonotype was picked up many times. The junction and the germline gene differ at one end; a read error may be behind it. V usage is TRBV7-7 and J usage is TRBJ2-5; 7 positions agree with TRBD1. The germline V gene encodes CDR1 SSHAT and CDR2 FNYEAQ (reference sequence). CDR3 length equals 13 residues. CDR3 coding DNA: TGTGCTAGCAGCCCCGGGACAGAAGAGACCCAGTACTTC. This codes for CASSPGTEETQYF.

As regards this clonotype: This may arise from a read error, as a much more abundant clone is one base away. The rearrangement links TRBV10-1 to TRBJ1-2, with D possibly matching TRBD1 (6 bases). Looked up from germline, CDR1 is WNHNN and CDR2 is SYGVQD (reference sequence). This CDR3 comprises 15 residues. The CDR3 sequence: CVSPANRDANYGYTF. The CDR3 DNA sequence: TGCGTCAGCCCAGCGAACAGGGACGCTAACTATGGCTACACCTTC.

CDR3 sequence (DNA): TGTGCCTGGAGTTCGGGGACAGGCCATCAGCCCCAGCATTTT. Translating gives CAWSSGTGHQPQHF. The V call is TRBV30, the J call TRBJ1-5; TRBD1 matches at 8 bases. Per the germline V gene, CDR1 is GTSNPN and CDR2 is SVGIG (reference sequence). Germline trimming cut 2 bases from V and 5 bases from J; bases unmatched to any gene: 5. The CDR3 loop spans 14 amino acids.

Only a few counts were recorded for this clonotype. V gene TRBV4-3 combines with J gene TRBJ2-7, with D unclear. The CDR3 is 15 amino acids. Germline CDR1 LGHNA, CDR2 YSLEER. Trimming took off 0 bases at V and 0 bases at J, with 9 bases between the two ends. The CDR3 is CASSQDSSRSYEQYF. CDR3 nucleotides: TGCGCCAGCAGCCAAGATTCCTCCCGCTCCTACGAGCAGTACTTC.

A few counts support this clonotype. In nucleotides, the CDR3 is TGTGCCAGCAGCCACCGGGGACAGAACACCGGGGAGCTGTTTTTT. Encoded protein: CASSHRGQNTGELFF. The chain employs TRBV3-1 and TRBJ2-2, with D tentatively TRBD1 (6 bases). The germline gives CDR1 LGHDT, CDR2 YNNKEL (reference sequence). This CDR3 is 15 amino acids long. Trimming took off 3 bases at V and 1 base at J, with 9 bases between the two ends.

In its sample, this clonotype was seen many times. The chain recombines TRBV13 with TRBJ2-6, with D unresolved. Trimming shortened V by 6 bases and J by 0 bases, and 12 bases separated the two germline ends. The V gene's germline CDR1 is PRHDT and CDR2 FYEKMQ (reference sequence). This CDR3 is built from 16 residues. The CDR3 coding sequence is TGTGCCAGCAGGCCCCCCCGGCGCTCTGGGGCCAACGTCCTGACTTTC. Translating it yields CASRPPRRSGANVLTF.

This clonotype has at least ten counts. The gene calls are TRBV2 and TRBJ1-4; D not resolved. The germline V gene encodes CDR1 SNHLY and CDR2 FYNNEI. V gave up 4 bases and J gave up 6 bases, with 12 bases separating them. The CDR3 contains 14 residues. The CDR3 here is CASSVAGVDEKLFF. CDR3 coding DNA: TGTGCCAGCAGTGTGGCAGGAGTGGATGAAAAACTGTTTTTT.

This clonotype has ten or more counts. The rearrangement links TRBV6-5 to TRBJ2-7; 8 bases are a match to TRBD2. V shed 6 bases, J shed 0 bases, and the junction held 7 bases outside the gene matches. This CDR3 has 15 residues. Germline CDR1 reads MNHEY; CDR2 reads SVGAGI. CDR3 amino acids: CASSSAAGGSYEQYF. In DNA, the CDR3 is TGTGCCAGCAGCTCGGCGGCGGGGGGCTCCTACGAGCAGTACTTC.

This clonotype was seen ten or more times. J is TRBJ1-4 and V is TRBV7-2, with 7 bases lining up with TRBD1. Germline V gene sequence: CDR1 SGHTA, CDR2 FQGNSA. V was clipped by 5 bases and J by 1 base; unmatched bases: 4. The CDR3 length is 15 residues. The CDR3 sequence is CASSIRQGTNEKLFF. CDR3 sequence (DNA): TGTGCCAGCAGCATCCGACAGGGAACTAATGAAAAACTGTTTTTT. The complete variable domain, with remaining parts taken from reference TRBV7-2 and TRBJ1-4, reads GAGVSQSPSNKVTEKGKDVELRCDPISGHTALYWYRQSLGQGLEFLIYFQGNSAPDKSGLPSDRFSAERTGGSVSTLTIQRTQQEDSAVYLCASSIRQGTNEKLFFGSGTQLSVL.

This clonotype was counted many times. CDR3 amino acids: CASSGQGNEQYF. The CDR3 DNA reads as TGCGCCAGCAGCGGACAGGGGAACGAGCAGTACTTC. This chain joins TRBV10-2 and TRBJ2-7; TRBD1 agrees at 9 bases. The J segment lost 5 bases and the V segment lost 6 bases, leaving 2 bases of the junction unmatched. This CDR3 is 12 amino acids long. Per germline, CDR1 WSHSY and CDR2 SAAADI.

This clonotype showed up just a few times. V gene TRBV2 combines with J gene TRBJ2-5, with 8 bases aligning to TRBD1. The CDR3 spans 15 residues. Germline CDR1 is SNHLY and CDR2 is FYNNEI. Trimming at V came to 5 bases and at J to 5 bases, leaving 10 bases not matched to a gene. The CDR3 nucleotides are TGTGCCAGCAGTCAAGACAGGGGCCGCGGCGAGACCCAGTACTTC. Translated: CASSQDRGRGETQYF.

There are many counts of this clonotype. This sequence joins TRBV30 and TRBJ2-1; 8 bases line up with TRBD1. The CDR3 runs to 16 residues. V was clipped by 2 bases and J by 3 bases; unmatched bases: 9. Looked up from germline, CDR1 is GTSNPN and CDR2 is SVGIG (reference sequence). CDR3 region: CAWSNPGTGNYNEQFF. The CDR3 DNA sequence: TGTGCCTGGAGTAACCCCGGGACAGGTAACTACAATGAGCAGTTCTTC.

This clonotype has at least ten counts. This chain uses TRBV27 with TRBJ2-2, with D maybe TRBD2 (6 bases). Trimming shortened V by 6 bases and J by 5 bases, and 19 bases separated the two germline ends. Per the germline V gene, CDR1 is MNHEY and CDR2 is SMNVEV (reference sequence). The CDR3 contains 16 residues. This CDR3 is CASSLLRDLPTGELFF. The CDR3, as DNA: TGTGCCAGCAGCCTCCTCCGGGACTTACCAACCGGGGAGCTGTTTTTT.

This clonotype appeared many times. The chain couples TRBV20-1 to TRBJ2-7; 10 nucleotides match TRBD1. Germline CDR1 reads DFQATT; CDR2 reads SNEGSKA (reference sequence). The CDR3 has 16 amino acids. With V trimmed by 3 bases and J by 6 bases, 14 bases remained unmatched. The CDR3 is CSASAGTGAAESEQYF. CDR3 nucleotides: TGCAGTGCTAGCGCCGGGACAGGGGCCGCTGAAAGCGAGCAGTACTTC.

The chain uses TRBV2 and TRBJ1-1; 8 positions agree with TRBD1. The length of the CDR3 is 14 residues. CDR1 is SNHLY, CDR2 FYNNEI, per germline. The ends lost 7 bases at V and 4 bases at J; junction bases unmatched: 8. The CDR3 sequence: CASTTQGVRTEAFF. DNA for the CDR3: TGTGCCAGCACCACACAGGGGGTTCGCACTGAAGCTTTCTTT.

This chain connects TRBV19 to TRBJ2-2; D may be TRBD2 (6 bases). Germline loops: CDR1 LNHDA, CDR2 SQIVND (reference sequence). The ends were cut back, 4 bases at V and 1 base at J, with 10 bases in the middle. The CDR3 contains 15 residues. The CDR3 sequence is CASSRSSENTGELFF. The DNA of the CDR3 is TGTGCCAGTAGTAGGTCTAGCGAGAACACCGGGGAGCTGTTTTTT.

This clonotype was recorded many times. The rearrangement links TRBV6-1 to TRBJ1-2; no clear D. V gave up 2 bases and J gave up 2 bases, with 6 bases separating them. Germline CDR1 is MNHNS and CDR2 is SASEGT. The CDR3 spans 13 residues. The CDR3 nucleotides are TGTGCCAGCAGTGAATCAGAAAACTATGGCTACACCTTC. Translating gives CASSESENYGYTF.

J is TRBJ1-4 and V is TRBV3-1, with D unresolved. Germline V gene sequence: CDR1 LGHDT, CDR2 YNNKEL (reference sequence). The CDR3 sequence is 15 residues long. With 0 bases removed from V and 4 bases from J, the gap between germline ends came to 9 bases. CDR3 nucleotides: TGTGCCAGCAGCCAAGAGAGGCGGCTTAATGAAAAACTGTTTTTT. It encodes CASSQERRLNEKLFF.